Listed here are 27 T cell receptor beta chains from one sample, sequenced in a study of T cells after yellow fever vaccination. TCRdb analysed the 5' RACE reads with MiXCR anew, one entry per CDR3 protein. The sample has roughly 500,000 distinct CDR3 sequences, around 21% seen once. The sample was PBMCs, taken 15 days after the yellow fever booster vaccination. The receptors come from a man aged 25 to 40 who received the YFV17D yellow fever vaccine.

This clonotype was picked up a small number of times. The V call is TRBV12-3 or TRBV12-4, the J call TRBJ2-1; 10 bases map to TRBD1. V lost 6 bases and J lost 4; bases outside the gene matches: 3. The CDR3 loop spans 14 amino acids. The CDR3 sequence: CASRGTGAYNEQFF. The DNA of the CDR3 is TGTGCCAGCAGGGGGACAGGGGCATACAATGAGCAGTTCTTC.

The genes are TRBV6-2 or TRBV6-3 and TRBJ2-7; 8 nucleotides align to TRBD1. The CDR3 consists of 14 residues. The ends lost 8 bases at V and 6 bases at J; junction bases unmatched: 12. Germline CDR1 reads MNHEY; CDR2 reads SVGEGT. The CDR3 region is CASCTTGTGCEQYF. CDR3 in DNA: TGTGCCAGCTGCACTACCGGGACAGGTTGCGAGCAGTACTTC.

The J gene is TRBJ1-5, the V gene TRBV7-2; D possibly corresponds to TRBD1 (5 bases). This CDR3 is 14 amino acids long. V lost 5 bases and J lost 6, with 14 bases in between. CDR1 SGHTA and CDR2 FQGNSA come from the germline V gene. The CDR3 is CASSPLVGGQPQHF. The CDR3 nucleotides are TGTGCCAGCAGCCCCCTCGTTGGGGGTCAGCCCCAGCATTTT.

This clonotype was seen a handful of times. The chain uses TRBV12-3 or TRBV12-4 and TRBJ1-3, with unresolved D. This CDR3 has 14 residues. Trimming stripped 3 bases from V and 4 bases from J, with 10 bases between. The CDR3 DNA sequence: TGTGCCAGCAGTTTCCCCTTAGCGGGAAACACCATATATTTT. Protein: CASSFPLAGNTIYF.

The genes are TRBV4-1 and TRBJ2-7, with D perhaps TRBD2 (5 bases). V lost 4 bases and J lost 3, with 19 bases in between. The CDR3 sequence is 16 residues long. CDR1 is MGHRA, CDR2 YSYEKL, per germline. In nucleotides, the CDR3 is TGCGCCAGCAGCCCCGCTGGGCCCGAGAGGGACTACGAGCAGTACTTC. It translates to CASSPAGPERDYEQYF.

The genes are TRBV5-1 and TRBJ2-1; TRBD2 matches 12 bases. CDR3 size: 18 residues. Germline V CDR1 and CDR2: SGHRS, YFSETQ. Losses at the gene ends were 7 bases for V and 4 bases for J; bases not matched to a gene: 15. CDR3 protein: CASSRRYLAGGGYNEQFF. The CDR3 DNA is TGCGCCAGCTCCCGACGGTATCTAGCGGGAGGGGGATACAATGAGCAGTTCTTC.

This sequence joins TRBV2 and TRBJ2-7; D is ambiguous. The V gene lost 4 bases and the J gene lost 6 bases, with 10 bases spanning the gap. The germline gives CDR1 SNHLY, CDR2 FYNNEI. The CDR3 runs 12 residues. The CDR3 sequence: CASSVVLLEQYF. CDR3 DNA: TGTGCCAGCAGTGTCGTCCTCCTCGAGCAGTACTTC.

This chain joins TRBV20-1 and TRBJ2-5; perhaps TRBD1 as D (6 bases). Germline CDR1 DFQATT, CDR2 SNEGSKA (reference sequence). The CDR3 contains 13 residues. The V end was cut by 8 bases, the J end by 0 bases, with 13 bases between. CDR3 sequence reads: CSQDGDNQETQYF. The CDR3 DNA reads as TGCAGTCAAGACGGGGACAACCAAGAGACCCAGTACTTC.

This clonotype was seen a few times. The chain joins TRBV11-2 to TRBJ2-3; 8 bases map to TRBD2. This CDR3 spans 17 amino acids. V was clipped by 2 bases and J by 1 base; unmatched bases: 8. Germline CDR1 is SGHAT and CDR2 is FQNNGV. CDR3 protein: CASSLFGSGRGTDTQYF. The CDR3 bases are TGTGCCAGCAGCTTATTCGGCAGCGGGAGAGGCACAGATACGCAGTATTTT.

The CDR3 DNA follows: TGCAGCGTTGACGCTGGCAATGGGCCCCAGCATTTT. Translation: CSVDAGNGPQHF. The chain joins TRBV29-1 to TRBJ1-5; D uncertain. Germline CDR1 and CDR2: SQVTM and ANQGSEA. V was clipped by 3 bases and J by 9 bases, with 12 bases between them. The length of the CDR3 is 12 residues.

This chain uses TRBV20-1 with TRBJ2-7; possibly TRBD1 for D (6 bases). With 4 bases removed from V and 1 base from J, the gap between germline ends came to 14 bases. The V gene's germline CDR1 is DFQATT and CDR2 SNEGSKA (reference sequence). This CDR3 has 14 residues. The CDR3 is CSAIQGWGSYEQYF. In DNA, the CDR3 is TGCAGTGCTATACAGGGTTGGGGATCCTACGAGCAGTACTTC.

In this sample, this clonotype turned up a few times. The chain combines TRBV28 with TRBJ1-1; D may be TRBD1 (6 bases). The CDR3 spans 14 residues. Per the germline V gene, CDR1 is MDHEN and CDR2 is SYDVKM. Trimming left V 5 bases short and J 2 bases short, with 12 bases between. CDR3 in amino acids: CASSNRDSNTEAFF. The CDR3 bases are TGTGCCAGCAGTAACAGGGACTCCAACACTGAAGCTTTCTTT.

This clonotype has just one count. The chain recombines TRBV7-2 with TRBJ2-7; D is perhaps TRBD2 (6 bases). Germline-derived CDR1 and CDR2 are SGHTA and FQGNSA. V was cut by 8 bases and J by 5 bases, with 16 bases left in between. This CDR3 has 13 amino acids. CDR3 sequence reads: CASRRGGFDEQYF. In nucleotides, the CDR3 is TGTGCCAGCCGGAGAGGAGGGTTCGACGAGCAGTACTTC.

This clonotype was recorded a few times. V usage is TRBV29-1 and J usage is TRBJ2-2, with 12 bases identical to TRBD1. Germline CDR1 and CDR2: SQVTM and ANQGSEA. The CDR3 is 16 residues long. The V gene end was trimmed by 7 bases and the J gene end by 2 bases; junction bases not matched to a gene: 8. The CDR3 DNA is TGCAGCGCCGGCACGGGACAGGGGGCCAACACCGGGGAGCTGTTTTTT. This gives the protein CSAGTGQGANTGELFF.

This clonotype turned up a few times. The chain has TRBV5-1 and TRBJ2-3, with TRBD1 identical over 9 bases. With 4 bases clipped from V and 2 bases from J, the junction kept 11 bases outside the gene matches. The germline V gene has CDR1 SGHRS and CDR2 YFSETQ. The CDR3 extends over 17 amino acids. CDR3 sequence (DNA): TGCGCCAGCAGCATTGGACAGGGGACGGGTGCCACAGATACGCAGTATTTT. Its protein product is CASSIGQGTGATDTQYF.

This clonotype was counted between two and nine times. The gene calls are TRBV4-3 and TRBJ2-7; D gene uncertain. Trimming left V 0 bases short and J 0 bases short, with 6 bases between. Germline lookup yields CDR1 LGHNA and CDR2 YSLEER. This CDR3 is 14 amino acids long. CDR3 amino acids: CASSQDKLSYEQYF. CDR3 sequence (DNA): TGCGCCAGCAGCCAAGACAAGCTCTCCTACGAGCAGTACTTC.

This clonotype was seen a few times. This sequence joins TRBV7-9 and TRBJ1-5; TRBD1 agrees at 7 bases. CDR3 size: 15 residues. The germline gives CDR1 SEHNR, CDR2 FQNEAQ (reference sequence). The V and J ends lost 5 bases and 4 bases, in that order; junction bases with no gene match: 8. Here the CDR3 reads CASSLDGRGNQPQHF. The CDR3 DNA follows: TGTGCCAGCAGCCTCGACGGCAGGGGGAATCAGCCCCAGCATTTT.

This clonotype was seen a few times. The rearrangement joins TRBV27 to TRBJ1-1; D gene unclear. This CDR3 spans 13 amino acids. Trimming pared 6 bases from V and 0 bases from J, leaving 8 bases between. CDR1 MNHEY and CDR2 SMNVEV come from the germline V gene (reference sequence). CDR3 sequence (DNA): TGTGCCAGCAGGCTCCAGATGAACACTGAAGCTTTCTTT. Protein sequence: CASRLQMNTEAFF.

In this sample, this clonotype turned up a few times. This chain joins TRBV18 and TRBJ2-5; the match to TRBD2 covers 8 bases. CDR3 length: 15 residues. V trimming: 1 base; J trimming: 5 bases; junction bases outside the gene matches: 6. The germline V gene encodes CDR1 KGHSH and CDR2 LQKENI. The CDR3 DNA sequence: TGTGCCAGCTCACCACGGCACGGGAGGGTGGAGACCCAGTACTTC. Translated, it gives CASSPRHGRVETQYF.

This chain joins TRBV5-4 and TRBJ2-4; 10 bases line up with TRBD2. J gave up 8 bases and V 0 bases, and 5 bases lay outside the gene matches. The CDR3 sequence is 15 residues long. CDR1 is SGHNT and CDR2 is YYREEE in the germline V gene (reference sequence). The DNA for the CDR3 is TGTGCCAGCAGCTTGGCGGCTAGCGGGAGTGACATTCAGTACTTC. This encodes CASSLAASGSDIQYF.

The sample holds a few counts of this clonotype. This chain joins TRBV10-3 and TRBJ1-4; tentative D call: TRBD1 (5 bases). The CDR3 has 14 residues. Between the trimmed V and J ends, which lost 9 bases and 5 bases, there was a span of 16 bases. CDR1 and CDR2 from the germline V gene are ENHRY and SYGVKD. CDR3 sequence reads: CAIKPGTENEKLFF. The CDR3 bases are TGTGCCATAAAACCCGGGACGGAGAATGAAAAACTGTTTTTT.

The chain is built from TRBV27 and TRBJ2-1; weak D call: TRBD2 (6 bases). There are 14 residues in the CDR3. Germline CDR1 MNHEY, CDR2 SMNVEV (reference sequence). V shed 5 bases and J shed 5 bases, with 13 bases lying between them. The CDR3 DNA follows: TGTGCCAGCAGTCGGAAGGAGCGGGACAATGAGCAGTTCTTC. It encodes CASSRKERDNEQFF.

The chain combines TRBV10-3 with TRBJ2-1; 9 positions match TRBD1. CDR3 length: 15 residues. Germline loops: CDR1 ENHRY, CDR2 SYGVKD. Trimming removed 5 bases from V and 3 bases from J; junction bases left unmatched: 5. The CDR3 sequence: CAISQTGGLYNEQFF. The CDR3 region has the DNA TGTGCCATCAGTCAGACAGGGGGTCTCTACAATGAGCAGTTCTTC.

This clonotype came up a few times. The chain uses TRBV20-1 and TRBJ1-5; 9 positions match TRBD1. Germline CDR1 DFQATT, CDR2 SNEGSKA (reference sequence). J gave up 2 bases and V 6 bases, and 5 bases lay outside the gene matches. There are 14 residues in the CDR3. The CDR3 DNA sequence: TGCAGTGCCCCTGGACAGGGGCGCAATCAGCCCCAGCATTTT. Amino acid sequence: CSAPGQGRNQPQHF.

This rearrangement joins TRBV29-1 to TRBJ2-1, with 12 bases aligning to TRBD2. The CDR3 has 17 amino acids. The trim removed 6 bases at V and 2 bases at J, leaving 11 bases unmatched. The germline gives CDR1 SQVTM, CDR2 ANQGSEA. The CDR3 reads CSVTGTSGPEAYNEQFF. The CDR3 DNA sequence: TGCAGCGTAACCGGGACTAGCGGGCCGGAAGCCTACAATGAGCAGTTCTTC.

The V call is TRBV20-1, the J call TRBJ2-7, with a possible D match to TRBD2 (5 bases). V was pared by 5 bases and J by 5 bases, with 13 bases between. The CDR3 is 12 residues long. Germline V gene lookup returns CDR1 DFQATT and CDR2 SNEGSKA (reference sequence). CDR3 in DNA: TGCAGTGCTGGGAGTGAGCCTGACGAGCAGTACTTC. Amino acid sequence: CSAGSEPDEQYF.

The chain combines TRBV29-1 with TRBJ1-2; the D is unclear. The CDR3 has 14 amino acids. V shed 0 bases and J shed 4 bases, with 12 bases lying between them. Per germline, CDR1 SQVTM and CDR2 ANQGSEA. The DNA for the CDR3 is TGCAGCGTTGAAGATCTTGGGAGCAGCTATGGCTACACCTTC. Translation: CSVEDLGSSYGYTF.